The rows below give T cell receptor beta chains drawn from one sample of a study of STAT5B mutations in CD4+ large granular lymphocyte leukemia. TCRdb keeps only in-frame clones here, not all; method: immunoSEQ multiplex PCR. The data contain around 35,000 clones, approximately 71% of them seen just once; the ten biggest clones take up around 2%. The specimen sequenced was CD4+ T cells from blood buffy coats. The receptors were gathered from a human donor in good health. Each CDR3 is given with its conserved first and last residue. The D gene is left open where the match is weak.

j_gene,d_gene,v_gene,CDR3nt,CDR3aa
TRBJ2-7,.,TRBV5-1,TGCGCCAGCAGCTGGGGCGGGGACAACGAGCAGTACTTC,CASSWGGDNEQYF
TRBJ2-3,.,TRBV7-9,TGTGCCAGCAAGGCTGAGGGAGATACGCAGTATTTT,CASKAEGDTQYF
TRBJ2-2,TRBD2,TRBV9,TGTGCCAGCAGCGTGACCCCCCTTAGCGGGGCGAAGGTCGGGGAGCTGTTTTTT,CASSVTPLSGAKVGELFF
TRBJ1-2,.,TRBV6-5,TGTGCCAGCAGTTACTCGAAATTTGATTATGGCTACACCTTC,CASSYSKFDYGYTF
TRBJ1-6,.,TRBV6-1,TGTGCCAGCAGTGAAGCCCCAGGGGCTGAGGCACCCCTCCACTTT,CASSEAPGAEAPLHF
TRBJ1-6,TRBD1,TRBV18,TGTGCCAGCTCACCGCGACAGGGCGATAATTCACCCCTCCACTTT,CASSPRQGDNSPLHF
TRBJ2-1,.,TRBV5-1,TGCGCCAGCAGCCCCACTAGTTGGTATCAGGGGCAGGTCAATGAGCAGTTCTTC,CASSPTSWYQGQVNEQFF
TRBJ1-1,TRBD1,TRBV2,TGTGCCAGCAGGCAAGGGGGCGAGGGGGCTTTCTTT,CASRQGGEGAFF
TRBJ2-5,TRBD1,TRBV5-1,TGCGCCAGCAGCTCCGGACAGGGGGGCCAAGAGACCCAGTACTTC,CASSSGQGGQETQYF
TRBJ1-5,.,TRBV5-4,TGTGCCAGCAGCTTCGGGGGGCAGGGGAGCAATCAGCCCCAGCATTTT,CASSFGGQGSNQPQHF
TRBJ2-2,.,TRBV19,TGTGCCAGTACTTCCGGGGGAACTACCGGGGAGCTGTTTTTT,CASTSGGTTGELFF
TRBJ1-1,.,TRBV5-1,TGCGCCAGCAGCCCAAATTGGGGCACTGAAGCTTTCTTT,CASSPNWGTEAFF
TRBJ1-1,TRBD1,TRBV5-1,TGCGCCAGCTTCCCCCCGGGGGGCAGGGGGCGGGCTGAAGCTTTCTTT,CASFPPGGRGRAEAFF